Presented here are 20 T cell receptor beta chains from one specimen sequenced in a study of Tregs in tolerant kidney transplant recipients. The data were produced by immunoSEQ multiplex PCR, yet TCRdb's version contains in-frame clones alone and is incomplete. In the table there are 50,000 to 55,000 clones, 90% to 95% of which are singletons. Recipients received nonmyeloablative bone marrow transplants from related graft donors, with transient mixed chimerism. The starting material was CD8+ T cells from blood (PBMCs), obtained 24 months after the transplant. These receptors were collected from a human patient who received a combined kidney and bone marrow transplant. Some of the T cells may derive from the graft donor.

The J gene is TRBJ1-2, the V gene TRBV15, with a possible D match to TRBD1 (6 bases). This CDR3 contains 14 residues. Germline loops: CDR1 LNHNV, CDR2 YYDKDF (reference sequence). V dropped 2 bases and J dropped 6 bases, with 13 bases sitting between them. CDR3 sequence (DNA): TGTGCCACCAGCAGACCGGACAGTTTCGATGGCTACACCTTC. It is translated as CATSRPDSFDGYTF.

V usage is TRBV9 and J usage is TRBJ2-7, with 8 bases identical to TRBD2. Germline CDR1 reads SGDLS; CDR2 reads YYNGEE. The CDR3 is 15 amino acids. The ends lost 2 bases at V and 0 bases at J; junction bases unmatched: 4. CDR3 protein: CASSVSSGSSYEQYF. The DNA for the CDR3 is TGTGCCAGCAGCGTTAGCAGCGGGAGCTCCTACGAGCAGTACTTC. Full variable domain (missing parts from reference TRBV9 and TRBJ2-7): DSGVTQTPKHLITATGQRVTLRCSPRSGDLSVYWYQQSLDQGLQFLIQYYNGEERAKGNILERFSAQQFPDLHSELNLSSLELGDSALYFCASSVSSGSSYEQYFGPGTRLTVT.

This clone was counted only a few times. V is TRBV7-3 and J is TRBJ1-5, with TRBD1 matching over 7 bases. The length of the CDR3 is 15 residues. Germline V gene lookup returns CDR1 SGHTA and CDR2 FQGTGA. The V gene end was trimmed by 6 bases and the J gene end by 2 bases; junction bases not matched to a gene: 7. CDR3 nucleotides: TGTGCCAGCAGTTCGACAGGGCCCGGCAATCAGCCCCAGCATTTT. Protein sequence: CASSSTGPGNQPQHF.

The chain combines TRBV7-6 with TRBJ2-3, with D possibly TRBD2 on 6 matching bases. V gave up 6 bases and J gave up 1 base, with 14 bases separating them. Germline V lookup: CDR1 SGHVS, CDR2 FNYEAQ. There are 15 residues in the CDR3. The CDR3 sequence is CASSREWGGTDTQYF. CDR3 DNA: TGTGCCAGCAGTCGAGAATGGGGGGGCACAGATACGCAGTATTTT.

The chain uses TRBV7-6 and TRBJ2-3, with a tentative D call TRBD2 (5 bases). The CDR3 loop spans 15 amino acids. Germline-derived CDR1 and CDR2 are SGHVS and FNYEAQ. Between the trimmed V and J ends, which lost 5 bases and 6 bases, there was a span of 18 bases. The DNA for the CDR3 is TGTGCCAGCAGCATTGAGGCTAGCCTCCTCGATACGCAGTATTTT. This sequence encodes CASSIEASLLDTQYF.

The genes are TRBV29-1 and TRBJ1-2; D is perhaps TRBD1 (5 bases). This CDR3 spans 15 amino acids. The V end lost 0 bases, the J end lost 0 bases, and 11 bases lay between the germline ends. Looked up from germline, CDR1 is SQVTM and CDR2 is ANQGSEA. In DNA, the CDR3 is TGCAGCGTTGAAGATCCGGACACAGCTAACTATGGCTACACCTTC. The encoded protein is CSVEDPDTANYGYTF.

The chain uses TRBV10-3 and TRBJ2-1; D is unclear. Deletions cut 8 bases from V and 7 bases from J, with 18 bases between. Per the germline V gene, CDR1 is ENHRY and CDR2 is SYGVKD. There are 14 residues in the CDR3. CDR3 protein: CAISHLGRGNEQFF. The CDR3 bases are TGTGCCATCTCCCACCTGGGCCGTGGGAATGAGCAGTTCTTC.

In this sample, this clone turned up a few times. The chain employs TRBV7-3 and TRBJ1-5; a possible D gene is TRBD1 (6 bases). The CDR3 sequence is 14 residues long. The V end lost 2 bases, the J end lost 4 bases, and 9 bases lay between the germline ends. The germline CDR1 and CDR2 sequences are SGHTA and FQGTGA. CDR3 amino acids: CASSLSTGNQPQHF. The CDR3 nucleotides are TGTGCCAGCAGCTTATCGACAGGAAATCAGCCCCAGCATTTT.

This chain links TRBV7-2 with TRBJ2-1; D might be TRBD2 (5 bases). CDR3 length: 14 residues. Germline loops: CDR1 SGHTA, CDR2 FQGNSA. V gave up 5 bases and J gave up 4 bases, with 12 bases separating them. CDR3 region: CASSLGKSYNEQFF. CDR3 DNA sequence: TGTGCCAGCAGCCTCGGGAAAAGTTACAATGAGCAGTTCTTC.

The chain has TRBV7-9 and TRBJ1-2; perhaps TRBD1 as D (5 bases). Germline CDR1 and CDR2: SEHNR and FQNEAQ (reference sequence). The CDR3 loop spans 15 amino acids. Trimming cost V 5 bases and J 6 bases, with 19 bases left between them. CDR3 amino acids: CASSLGGEVVNGYTF. The CDR3 DNA reads TGTGCCAGCAGCCTGGGGGGTGAAGTCGTAAATGGCTACACCTTC.

The chain recombines TRBV11-3 with TRBJ1-1, with D possibly being TRBD1 (5 bases). Trimming pared 2 bases from V and 5 bases from J, leaving 12 bases between. The CDR3 contains 14 residues. Germline assignment: CDR1 SGHNT and CDR2 YENEEA. This chain's CDR3 is CASSLPGIVTEAFF. The CDR3 DNA follows: TGTGCCAGCAGCTTACCAGGGATCGTAACTGAAGCTTTCTTT.

This clone was seen only a few times. J is TRBJ2-7 and V is TRBV18; 8 nucleotides align to TRBD1. The CDR3 contains 15 residues. J gave up 6 bases and V 6 bases, and 13 bases lay outside the gene matches. In germline, CDR1 is KGHSH, CDR2 LQKENI. The CDR3 loop is CASSDETGVGIEQYF. Written as DNA, the CDR3 is TGTGCCAGCTCGGACGAGACAGGGGTGGGGATCGAGCAGTACTTC.

The chain is built from TRBV7-6 and TRBJ2-3, with 9 bases matching TRBD2. The CDR3 spans 19 residues. Trimming cost V 0 bases and J 0 bases; bases outside gene matches: 10. Germline assignment: CDR1 SGHVS and CDR2 FNYEAQ. CDR3 amino acids: CASSLAKLLAGTSTDTQYF. For the CDR3, the DNA is TGTGCCAGCAGCTTAGCTAAGTTGCTAGCGGGGACTAGCACAGATACGCAGTATTTT.

The V call is TRBV27, the J call TRBJ1-6; D is unresolved. The CDR3 consists of 10 residues. Germline-derived CDR1 and CDR2 are MNHEY and SMNVEV (reference sequence). Trimming removed 10 bases from V and 9 bases from J, with 7 bases in between. The CDR3, as DNA: TGTGCCATGGGCTGTTCACCCCTCCACTTT. This translates into CAMGCSPLHF.

This sequence joins TRBV5-6 and TRBJ2-3; D is unclear. With 6 bases removed from V and 2 bases from J, the gap between germline ends came to 22 bases. Per germline, CDR1 SGHDT and CDR2 YYEEEE. The CDR3 sequence is 17 residues long. The CDR3 region is CASNLLPGAIDTDTQYF. The CDR3 coding sequence is TGTGCCAGCAACCTTCTCCCCGGTGCAATTGACACAGATACGCAGTATTTT.

The chain employs TRBV4-3 and TRBJ1-2; D possibly corresponds to TRBD1 (6 bases). V dropped 0 bases and J dropped 4 bases, with 12 bases sitting between them. Germline-derived CDR1 and CDR2 are LGHNA and YSLEER. This CDR3 spans 15 amino acids. In DNA form, the CDR3 reads TGCGCCAGCAGCCAAGAGAGGGGGTTTGGCTATGGCTACACCTTC. It is translated as CASSQERGFGYGYTF.

This clone has only one observation. The chain is built from TRBV9 and TRBJ2-5, with 7 bases aligning to TRBD2. Looked up from germline, CDR1 is SGDLS and CDR2 is YYNGEE. V trimming: 0 bases; J trimming: 2 bases; junction bases outside the gene matches: 4. The CDR3 is 15 residues long. The CDR3 here is CASSVAPGGQETQYF. The DNA of the CDR3 is TGTGCCAGCAGCGTAGCCCCGGGGGGTCAAGAGACCCAGTACTTC.

The V call is TRBV28, the J call TRBJ1-4; TRBD1 might be the D (6 bases). The V end lost 6 bases, the J end lost 7 bases, and 18 bases lay between the germline ends. This CDR3 has 15 residues. The V gene's germline CDR1 is MDHEN and CDR2 SYDVKM. The CDR3 DNA reads as TGTGCCAGCAGACCGGGGGGCGAGGGGCGTGAAAAACTGTTTTTT. The encoded protein is CASRPGGEGREKLFF.

In the case of this clone: The same CDR3 also results from other DNA sequences found in this sample. The chain joins TRBV9 to TRBJ1-1; weak D call: TRBD1 (5 bases). The germline gives CDR1 SGDLS, CDR2 YYNGEE. This CDR3 region has 15 residues. Between the trimmed V and J ends, which lost 0 bases and 5 bases, there was a span of 14 bases. Written as DNA, the CDR3 is TGTGCCAGCAGCGTAGATTTAGGGGCAACTACTGAAGCTTTCTTT. It encodes CASSVDLGATTEAFF.

The CDR3 nucleotides read TGTGCCAGCAGCCATCCTACGGCTAGTCTAAATGAGCAGTTCTTC. Translation: CASSHPTASLNEQFF. The chain links TRBV9 to TRBJ2-1; D remains unclear. Trimming took off 4 bases at V and 7 bases at J, with 18 bases between the two ends. The length of the CDR3 is 15 residues. Germline CDR1 is SGDLS and CDR2 is YYNGEE.